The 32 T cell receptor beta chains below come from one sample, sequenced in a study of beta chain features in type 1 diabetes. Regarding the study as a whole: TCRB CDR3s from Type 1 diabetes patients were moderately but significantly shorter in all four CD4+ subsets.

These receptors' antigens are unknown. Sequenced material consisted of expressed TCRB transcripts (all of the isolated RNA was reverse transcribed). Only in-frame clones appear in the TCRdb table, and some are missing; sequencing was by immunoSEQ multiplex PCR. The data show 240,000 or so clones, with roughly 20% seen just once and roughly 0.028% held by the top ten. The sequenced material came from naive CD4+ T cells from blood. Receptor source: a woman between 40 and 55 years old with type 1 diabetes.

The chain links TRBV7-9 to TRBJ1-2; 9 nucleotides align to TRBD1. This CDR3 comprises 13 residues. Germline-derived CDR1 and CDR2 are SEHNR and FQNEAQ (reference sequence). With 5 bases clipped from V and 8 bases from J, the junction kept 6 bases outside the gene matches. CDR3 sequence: CASSVQGAGGYTF. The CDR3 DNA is TGTGCCAGCAGCGTACAGGGGGCCGGGGGCTACACCTTC.

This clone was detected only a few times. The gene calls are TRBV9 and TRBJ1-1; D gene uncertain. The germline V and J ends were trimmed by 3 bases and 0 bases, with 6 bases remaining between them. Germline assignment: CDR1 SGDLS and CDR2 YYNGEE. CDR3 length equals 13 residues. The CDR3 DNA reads TGTGCCAGCAGCGCGTATCTGAACACTGAAGCTTTCTTT. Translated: CASSAYLNTEAFF.

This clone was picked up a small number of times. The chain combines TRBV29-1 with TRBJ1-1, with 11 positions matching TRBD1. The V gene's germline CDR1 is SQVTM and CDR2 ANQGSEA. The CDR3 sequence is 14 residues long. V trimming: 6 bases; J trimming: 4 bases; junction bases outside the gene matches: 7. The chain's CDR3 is CSVGPGTGGTEAFF. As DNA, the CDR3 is TGCAGCGTGGGACCCGGGACAGGGGGCACTGAAGCTTTCTTT. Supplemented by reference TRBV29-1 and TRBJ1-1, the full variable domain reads SAVISQKPSRDICQRGTSLTIQCQVDSQVTMMFWYRQQPGQSLTLIATANQGSEATYESGFVIDKFPISRPNLTFSTLTVSNMSPEDSSIYLCSVGPGTGGTEAFFGQGTRLTVV.

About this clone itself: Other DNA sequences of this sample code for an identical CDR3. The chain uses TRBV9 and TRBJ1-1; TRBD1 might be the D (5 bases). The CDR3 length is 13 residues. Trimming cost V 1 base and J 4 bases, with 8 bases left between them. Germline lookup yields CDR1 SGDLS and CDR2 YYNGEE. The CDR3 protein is CASSVTGGTEAFF. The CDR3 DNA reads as TGTGCCAGCAGCGTAACGGGGGGCACTGAAGCTTTCTTT. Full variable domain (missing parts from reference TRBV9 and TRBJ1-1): DSGVTQTPKHLITATGQRVTLRCSPRSGDLSVYWYQQSLDQGLQFLIQYYNGEERAKGNILERFSAQQFPDLHSELNLSSLELGDSALYFCASSVTGGTEAFFGQGTRLTVV.

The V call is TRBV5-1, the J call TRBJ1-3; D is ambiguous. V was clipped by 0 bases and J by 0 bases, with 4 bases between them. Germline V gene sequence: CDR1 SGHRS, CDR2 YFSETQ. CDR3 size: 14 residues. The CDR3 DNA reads TGCGCCAGCAGCTTGGGGAGCTCTGGAAACACCATATATTTT. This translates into CASSLGSSGNTIYF.

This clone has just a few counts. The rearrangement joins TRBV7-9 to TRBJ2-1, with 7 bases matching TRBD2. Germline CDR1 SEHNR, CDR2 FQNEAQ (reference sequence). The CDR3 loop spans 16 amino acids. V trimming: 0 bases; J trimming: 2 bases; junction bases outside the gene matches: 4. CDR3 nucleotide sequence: TGTGCCAGCAGCTTAGCCGCGGGAGTCGCCTACAATGAGCAGTTCTTC. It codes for CASSLAAGVAYNEQFF.

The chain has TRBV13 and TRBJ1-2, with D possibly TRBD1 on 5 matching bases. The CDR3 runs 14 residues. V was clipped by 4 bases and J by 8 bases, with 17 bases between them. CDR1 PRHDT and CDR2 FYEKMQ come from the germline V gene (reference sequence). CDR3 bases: TGTGCCAGCAGCTCGAAGGGACTGTTAGCGGGCTACACCTTC. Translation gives CASSSKGLLAGYTF.

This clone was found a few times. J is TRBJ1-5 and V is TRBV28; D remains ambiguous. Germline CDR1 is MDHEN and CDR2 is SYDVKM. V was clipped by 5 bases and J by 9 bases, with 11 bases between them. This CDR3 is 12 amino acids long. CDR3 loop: CASSLQVSPQHF. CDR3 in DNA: TGTGCCAGCAGTCTCCAGGTTTCGCCCCAGCATTTT.

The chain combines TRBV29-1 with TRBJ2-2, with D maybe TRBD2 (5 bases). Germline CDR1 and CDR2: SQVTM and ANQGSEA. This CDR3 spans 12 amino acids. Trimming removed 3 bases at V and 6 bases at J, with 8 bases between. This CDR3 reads CSVDRGAGELFF. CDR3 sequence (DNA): TGCAGCGTTGACCGGGGAGCCGGGGAGCTGTTTTTT.

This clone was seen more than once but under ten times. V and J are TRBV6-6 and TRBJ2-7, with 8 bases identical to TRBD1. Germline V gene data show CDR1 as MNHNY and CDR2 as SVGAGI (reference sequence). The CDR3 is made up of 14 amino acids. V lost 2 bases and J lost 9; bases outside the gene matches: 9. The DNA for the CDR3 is TGTGCCAGCAGTTACCAATCCGGACAGGGACGGCAGTACTTC. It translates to CASSYQSGQGRQYF.

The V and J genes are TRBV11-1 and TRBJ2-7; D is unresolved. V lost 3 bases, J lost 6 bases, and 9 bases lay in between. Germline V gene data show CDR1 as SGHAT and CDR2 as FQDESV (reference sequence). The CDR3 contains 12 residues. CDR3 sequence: CASSLYFAEQYF. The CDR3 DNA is TGTGCCAGCAGCTTGTACTTCGCCGAGCAGTACTTC.

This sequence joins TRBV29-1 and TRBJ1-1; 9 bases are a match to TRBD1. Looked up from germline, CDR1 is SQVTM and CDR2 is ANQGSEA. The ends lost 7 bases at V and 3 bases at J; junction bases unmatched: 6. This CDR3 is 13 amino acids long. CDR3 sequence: CSAAGTGYTEAFF. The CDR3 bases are TGCAGCGCGGCCGGGACAGGGTACACTGAAGCTTTCTTT.

In DNA form, the CDR3 reads TGTGCCAGCAGTGAAGATGTGAGCGGGAGGGCAGCGGAGACCCAGTACTTC. Protein: CASSEDVSGRAAETQYF. The V gene is TRBV2, the J gene TRBJ2-5; TRBD2 matches 10 bases. Germline loops: CDR1 SNHLY, CDR2 FYNNEI. V lost 1 base to trimming and J lost 5 bases; unmatched junction nucleotides: 10. The CDR3 covers 17 residues.

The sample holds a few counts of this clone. The CDR3 here is CAISDGAGVINEQFF. In DNA, the CDR3 is TGTGCCATCAGTGACGGAGCGGGGGTTATAAATGAGCAGTTCTTC. V usage is TRBV10-3 and J usage is TRBJ2-1; TRBD2 aligns across 8 bases. This CDR3 contains 15 residues. Germline CDR1 is ENHRY and CDR2 is SYGVKD. V lost 3 bases, J lost 7 bases, and 8 bases stayed unmatched.

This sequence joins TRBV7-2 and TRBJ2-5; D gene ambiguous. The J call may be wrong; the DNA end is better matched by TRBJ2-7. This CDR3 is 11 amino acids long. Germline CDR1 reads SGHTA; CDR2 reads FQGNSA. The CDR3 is CASVIGYEQYF. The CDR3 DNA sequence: TGTGCCAGCGTAATCGGGTACGAGCAGTACTTC.

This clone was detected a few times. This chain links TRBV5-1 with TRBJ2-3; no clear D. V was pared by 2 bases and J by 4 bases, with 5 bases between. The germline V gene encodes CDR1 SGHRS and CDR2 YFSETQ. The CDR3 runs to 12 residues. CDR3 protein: CASSFIADTQYF. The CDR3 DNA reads TGCGCCAGCAGCTTCATTGCAGATACGCAGTATTTT.

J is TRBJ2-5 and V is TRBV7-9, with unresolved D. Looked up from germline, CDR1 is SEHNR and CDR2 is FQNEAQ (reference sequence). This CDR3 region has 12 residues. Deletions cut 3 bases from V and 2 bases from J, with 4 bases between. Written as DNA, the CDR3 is TGTGCCAGCAGCTTTTCACAAGAGACCCAGTACTTC. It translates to CASSFSQETQYF.

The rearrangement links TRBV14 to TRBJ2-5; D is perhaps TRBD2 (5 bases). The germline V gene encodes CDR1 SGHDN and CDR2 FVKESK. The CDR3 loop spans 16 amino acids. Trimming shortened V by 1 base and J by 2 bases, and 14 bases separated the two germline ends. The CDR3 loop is CASSQGFRELQETQYF. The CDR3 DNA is TGTGCCAGCAGCCAAGGGTTCCGGGAACTGCAAGAGACCCAGTACTTC. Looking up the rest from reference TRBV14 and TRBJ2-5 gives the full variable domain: EAGVTQFPSHSVIEKGQTVTLRCDPISGHDNLYWYRRVMGKEIKFLLHFVKESKQDESGMPNNRFLAERTGGTYSTLKVQPAELEDSGVYFCASSQGFRELQETQYFGPGTRLLVL.

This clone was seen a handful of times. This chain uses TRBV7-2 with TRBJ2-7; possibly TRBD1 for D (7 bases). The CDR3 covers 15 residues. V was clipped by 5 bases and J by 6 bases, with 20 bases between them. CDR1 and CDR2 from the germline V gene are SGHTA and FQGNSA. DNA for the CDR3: TGTGCCAGCAGCCCAGTGGAGGGGGCGAACAGCGAGCAGTACTTC. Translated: CASSPVEGANSEQYF.

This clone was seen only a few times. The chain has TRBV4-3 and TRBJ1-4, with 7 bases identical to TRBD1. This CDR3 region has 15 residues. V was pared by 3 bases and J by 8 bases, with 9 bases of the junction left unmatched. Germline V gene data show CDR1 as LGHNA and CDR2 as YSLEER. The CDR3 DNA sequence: TGCGCCAGCAGCCAGGACCTGACAGGGAGGGAAAAACTGTTTTTT. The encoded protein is CASSQDLTGREKLFF.

CDR3 amino acids: CASKEGGRVNEQFF. The CDR3 region has the DNA TGTGCCAGCAAAGAAGGAGGAAGGGTCAATGAGCAGTTCTTC. This chain joins TRBV28 and TRBJ2-1, with D perhaps matching TRBD2 (5 bases). The germline V gene has CDR1 MDHEN and CDR2 SYDVKM. This CDR3 region has 14 residues. Trimming took 7 bases from V and 6 from J, leaving 16 bases between them.

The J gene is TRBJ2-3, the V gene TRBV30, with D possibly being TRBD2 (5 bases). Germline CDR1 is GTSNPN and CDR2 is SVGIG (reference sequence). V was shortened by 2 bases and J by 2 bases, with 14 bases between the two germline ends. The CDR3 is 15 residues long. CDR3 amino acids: CAWSWQADYTDTQYF. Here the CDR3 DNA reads TGTGCCTGGAGTTGGCAGGCCGACTACACAGATACGCAGTATTTT.

This CDR3 is CASSLGLGGETQYF. The CDR3, as DNA: TGTGCCAGCAGCTTGGGACTTGGGGGGGAGACCCAGTACTTC. This sequence joins TRBV9 and TRBJ2-5; D is perhaps TRBD2 (6 bases). CDR3 size: 14 residues. Germline V gene sequence: CDR1 SGDLS, CDR2 YYNGEE. Between the trimmed V and J ends, which lost 4 bases and 5 bases, there was a span of 15 bases.

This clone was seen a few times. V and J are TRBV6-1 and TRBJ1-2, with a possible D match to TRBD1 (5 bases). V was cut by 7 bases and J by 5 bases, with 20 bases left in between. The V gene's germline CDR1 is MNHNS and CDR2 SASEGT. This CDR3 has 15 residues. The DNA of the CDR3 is TGTGCCAGCACAGTAGCAGGGTCAAGCCTGTATGGCTACACCTTC. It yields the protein CASTVAGSSLYGYTF.

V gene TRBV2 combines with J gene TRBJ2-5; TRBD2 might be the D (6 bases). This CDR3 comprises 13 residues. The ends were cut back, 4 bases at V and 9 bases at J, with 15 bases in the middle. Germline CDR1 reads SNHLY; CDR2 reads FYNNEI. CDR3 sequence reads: CASSGGALLAQYF. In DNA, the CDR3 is TGTGCCAGCAGTGGCGGGGCCCTGTTGGCCCAGTACTTC.

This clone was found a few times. The CDR3 region is CASSGTSGIQETQYF. The DNA for the CDR3 is TGTGCCAGCTCCGGGACTAGCGGGATTCAAGAGACCCAGTACTTC. The rearrangement links TRBV9 to TRBJ2-5, with TRBD2 identical over 13 bases. The CDR3 is 15 residues long. Germline V lookup: CDR1 SGDLS, CDR2 YYNGEE. Trimming cost V 7 bases and J 2 bases; bases outside gene matches: 5.

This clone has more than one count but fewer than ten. CDR3 coding DNA: TGTGCCAGCAGCCCGGCCGGGTCCCTTAACTATGGCTACACCTTC. It specifies CASSPAGSLNYGYTF. This chain joins TRBV7-2 and TRBJ1-2; D call uncertain. The germline V and J ends were trimmed by 5 bases and 1 base, with 14 bases remaining between them. CDR3 length: 15 residues. Germline-derived CDR1 and CDR2 are SGHTA and FQGNSA.

The CDR3 sequence is CASSPSGRAETQYF. The CDR3 DNA is TGTGCCAGCAGCCCTAGCGGGAGGGCGGAGACCCAGTACTTC. This rearrangement joins TRBV7-2 to TRBJ2-5; TRBD2 matches 12 bases. This CDR3 is 14 amino acids long. Looked up from germline, CDR1 is SGHTA and CDR2 is FQGNSA. V lost 5 bases and J lost 5; bases outside the gene matches: 3.

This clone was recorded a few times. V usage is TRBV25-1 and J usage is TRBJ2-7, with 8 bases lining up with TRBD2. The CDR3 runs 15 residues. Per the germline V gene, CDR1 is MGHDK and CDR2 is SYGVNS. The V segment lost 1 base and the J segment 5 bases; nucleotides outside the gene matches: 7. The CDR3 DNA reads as TGTGCCAGCAGTGAATTGCGCGGGAGGTCAGACGAGCAGTACTTC. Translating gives CASSELRGRSDEQYF.

The CDR3 here is CASRPTSGRDEQYF. The CDR3 nucleotides read TGTGCCAGTAGACCGACTAGCGGGCGTGACGAGCAGTACTTC. The chain recombines TRBV19 with TRBJ2-7, with 10 bases identical to TRBD2. Germline CDR1 and CDR2: LNHDA and SQIVND (reference sequence). Trimming removed 6 bases from V and 5 bases from J; junction bases left unmatched: 7. The CDR3 is 14 amino acids. Full variable domain (outside the CDR3, taken from reference TRBV19 and TRBJ2-7): DGGITQSPKYLFRKEGQNVTLSCEQNLNHDAMYWYRQDPGQGLRLIYYSQIVNDFQKGDIAEGYSVSREKKESFPLTVTSAQKNPTAFYLCASRPTSGRDEQYFGPGTRLTVT.

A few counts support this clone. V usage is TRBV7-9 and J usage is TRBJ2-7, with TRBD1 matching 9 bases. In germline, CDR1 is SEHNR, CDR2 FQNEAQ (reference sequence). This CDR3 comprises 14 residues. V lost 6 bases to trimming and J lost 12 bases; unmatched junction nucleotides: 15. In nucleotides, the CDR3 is TGTGCCAGCAGTTCCGGGACAGGGTTGTGGAGCAGGTACTTC. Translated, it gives CASSSGTGLWSRYF.

CDR3 DNA: TGTGCCTGGAGTACCGGGAGTAGGCATGAGCAGTTCTTC. Its translation: CAWSTGSRHEQFF. The chain combines TRBV30 with TRBJ2-1; TRBD2 might be the D (6 bases). Trimming took off 2 bases at V and 8 bases at J, with 13 bases between the two ends. The CDR3 spans 13 residues. Per germline, CDR1 GTSNPN and CDR2 SVGIG (reference sequence).